Following are 30 T cell receptor beta chains from one sample sequenced in a study of technical replicates of blood from a handful of donors. Using immunoSEQ multiplex PCR, the repertoire was profiled, and TCRdb retains in-frame clones only, with some absent. The sample yields under 20,000 clones, more than 75% seen once. The sequencing sample was made of PBMCs. Every receptor here comes from a human donor in good health.

This sequence joins TRBV2 and TRBJ1-1; perhaps TRBD1 as D (5 bases). The CDR3 length is 13 residues. The germline V gene has CDR1 SNHLY and CDR2 FYNNEI. V gave up 4 bases and J gave up 8 bases, with 14 bases separating them. Here the CDR3 reads CASSVETDGEAFF. Written as DNA, the CDR3 is TGTGCCAGCAGTGTGGAGACAGACGGAGAAGCTTTCTTT.

The chain has TRBV29-1 and TRBJ1-2; D call uncertain. The length of the CDR3 is 13 residues. V was clipped by 4 bases and J by 1 base, with 10 bases between them. Per germline, CDR1 SQVTM and CDR2 ANQGSEA. CDR3 sequence (DNA): TGCAGCGTTGGAACACATTATAACTATGGCTACACCTTC. Translation gives CSVGTHYNYGYTF.

The J gene is TRBJ2-1, the V gene TRBV19; D is perhaps TRBD2 (7 bases). V was clipped by 9 bases and J by 6 bases, with 21 bases between them. The CDR3 contains 15 residues. Germline values: CDR1 LNHDA, CDR2 SQIVND (reference sequence). CDR3 loop: CASSQRREGGNEQFF. CDR3 sequence (DNA): TGTGCCAGCTCCCAAAGGAGGGAGGGGGGCAATGAGCAGTTCTTC.

DNA for the CDR3: TGTGCCATCACCCCGGGACTAGCGGGAGCAAATGAGCAGTTCTTC. This sequence encodes CAITPGLAGANEQFF. The chain joins TRBV10-3 to TRBJ2-1; TRBD2 agrees at 14 bases. After removal of 7 bases from V and 7 bases from J, the junction contained 6 bases not matched to a gene. Germline V gene sequence: CDR1 ENHRY, CDR2 SYGVKD. This CDR3 is built from 15 residues.

The chain links TRBV19 to TRBJ2-6, with D tentatively TRBD2 (5 bases). Germline V gives CDR1 LNHDA, CDR2 SQIVND (reference sequence). The V gene lost 7 bases and the J gene lost 2 bases, with 12 bases spanning the gap. This CDR3 is built from 15 residues. CDR3 in amino acids: CASIEGGTGANVLTF. The CDR3 nucleotides read TGTGCCAGTATAGAGGGTGGGACTGGGGCCAACGTCCTGACTTTC.

The genes are TRBV19 and TRBJ2-1; 8 bases agree with TRBD2. After removal of 3 bases from V and 9 bases from J, the junction contained 4 bases not matched to a gene. Per germline, CDR1 LNHDA and CDR2 SQIVND (reference sequence). CDR3 length equals 13 residues. CDR3 loop: CASSMGLVFEQFF. The DNA for the CDR3 is TGTGCCAGTAGTATGGGACTAGTGTTTGAGCAGTTCTTC. Full variable domain (missing parts from reference TRBV19 and TRBJ2-1): DGGITQSPKYLFRKEGQNVTLSCEQNLNHDAMYWYRQDPGQGLRLIYYSQIVNDFQKGDIAEGYSVSREKKESFPLTVTSAQKNPTAFYLCASSMGLVFEQFFGPGTRLTVL.

The chain is built from TRBV5-6 and TRBJ2-3; 9 positions match TRBD2. CDR1 is SGHDT and CDR2 is YYEEEE in the germline V gene. The CDR3 has 14 amino acids. V shed 6 bases and J 5 bases; nucleotides not matched to a gene: 7. The CDR3 loop reads CASNAAGGGDTQYF. DNA for the CDR3: TGTGCCAGCAATGCGGCGGGGGGGGGAGATACGCAGTATTTT.

The J gene is TRBJ1-4, the V gene TRBV18, with TRBD1 matching 11 bases. The V segment lost 0 bases and the J segment 7 bases; nucleotides outside the gene matches: 1. Germline CDR1 is KGHSH and CDR2 is LQKENI. The CDR3 totals 15 residues. CDR3 sequence: CASSPPGTGGEKLFF. The CDR3, as DNA: TGTGCCAGCTCACCACCGGGGACAGGGGGTGAAAAACTGTTTTTT. Full variable domain (rest looked up from reference TRBV18 and TRBJ1-4): NAGVMQNPRHLVRRRGQEARLRCSPMKGHSHVYWYRQLPEEGLKFMVYLQKENIIDESGMPKERFSAEFPKEGPSILRIQQVVRGDSAAYFCASSPPGTGGEKLFFGSGTQLSVL.

The J gene is TRBJ2-1, the V gene TRBV11-2; 13 positions agree with TRBD2. CDR3 size: 16 residues. In germline, CDR1 is SGHAT, CDR2 FQNNGV. The V segment lost 5 bases and the J segment 10 bases; nucleotides outside the gene matches: 11. The DNA for the CDR3 is TGTGCCAGCAGCCACACTTTAGGGACTAGCGGGATCGAGCAGTTCTTC. This gives the protein CASSHTLGTSGIEQFF.

The gene calls are TRBV19 and TRBJ2-1; 8 nucleotides agree with TRBD2. V dropped 6 bases and J dropped 5; count of bases not matched to a gene: 12. The CDR3 has 16 residues. Germline assignment: CDR1 LNHDA and CDR2 SQIVND (reference sequence). CDR3 DNA: TGTGCCAGTAGACAGGGAAGCGGGAGTCTGGACAATGAGCAGTTCTTC. Translated, it gives CASRQGSGSLDNEQFF.

The gene calls are TRBV2 and TRBJ2-7; 7 bases agree with TRBD2. This CDR3 is 15 amino acids long. With 2 bases clipped from V and 0 bases from J, the junction kept 4 bases outside the gene matches. CDR1 is SNHLY and CDR2 is FYNNEI in the germline V gene. Written as DNA, the CDR3 is TGTGCCAGCAGTGAATCGACTAGCAGCTCCTACGAGCAGTACTTC. Amino acid sequence: CASSESTSSSYEQYF.

The chain recombines TRBV18 with TRBJ1-1; TRBD1 might be the D (6 bases). Trimming shortened V by 1 base and J by 1 base, and 10 bases separated the two germline ends. The CDR3 is made up of 15 amino acids. Germline V lookup: CDR1 KGHSH, CDR2 LQKENI. In DNA form, the CDR3 reads TGTGCCAGCTCACCACGCGAGACAGGGAACACTGAAGCTTTCTTT. Its translation: CASSPRETGNTEAFF.

This chain uses TRBV28 with TRBJ2-7; the match to TRBD1 covers 9 bases. The CDR3 runs to 13 residues. CDR1 is MDHEN and CDR2 is SYDVKM in the germline V gene. V gave up 4 bases and J gave up 6 bases; unmatched junction bases: 4. CDR3 region: CASSSGQGGEQYF. The CDR3 nucleotides are TGTGCCAGCAGTTCGGGACAGGGCGGCGAGCAGTACTTC.

V gene TRBV4-1 combines with J gene TRBJ1-2; 10 bases are shared with TRBD1. The ends lost 0 bases at V and 3 bases at J; junction bases unmatched: 4. There are 16 residues in the CDR3. The germline gives CDR1 MGHRA, CDR2 YSYEKL. The CDR3 spells CASSQDSDRGYYGYTF. The CDR3 DNA is TGCGCCAGCAGCCAAGATTCGGACAGGGGGTACTATGGCTACACCTTC.

The CDR3 region is CASRHRQSLAKNIQYF. In DNA, the CDR3 is TGTGCCAGCAGACACCGACAGTCCCTAGCCAAAAACATTCAGTACTTC. The rearrangement joins TRBV6-7 to TRBJ2-4; TRBD1 might be the D (5 bases). Being an ORF, TRBV6-7 has a function that is uncertain. Trimming stripped 6 bases from V and 0 bases from J, with 15 bases between. This CDR3 comprises 16 residues.

The chain couples TRBV21-1 to TRBJ2-1; the table gives TRBD2 as D, unverified against the DNA. TRBV21-1 is noted as a pseudogene. The CDR3 sequence is 15 residues long. The CDR3 DNA follows: TGTGCCAGTCCTGTTGTACTAGCGGGAGATAATGAGCAGTTCTTC. Its protein is CASPVVLAGDNEQFF.

This clone was recorded once. The chain combines TRBV6-1 with TRBJ2-2; TRBD1 aligns across 8 bases. CDR1 and CDR2 from the germline V gene are MNHNS and SASEGT. CDR3 size: 16 residues. With V trimmed by 2 bases and J by 1 base, 3 bases remained unmatched. CDR3 in amino acids: CASSEQGQGNTGELFF. The CDR3 DNA follows: TGTGCCAGCAGTGAACAAGGACAGGGGAACACCGGGGAGCTGTTTTTT.

V gene TRBV7-9 combines with J gene TRBJ2-7; D is possibly TRBD1 (7 bases). V was trimmed by 2 bases and J by 0 bases, leaving 17 bases between them. The CDR3 runs to 17 residues. Germline V gene lookup returns CDR1 SEHNR and CDR2 FQNEAQ (reference sequence). Written as DNA, the CDR3 is TGTGCCAGCAGCTTAATCGGTGGAGGGGGCAGCTCCTACGAGCAGTACTTC. It translates to CASSLIGGGGSSYEQYF.

The chain employs TRBV30 and TRBJ2-7; D remains unclear. Germline lookup yields CDR1 GTSNPN and CDR2 SVGIG (reference sequence). V lost 2 bases, J lost 1 base, and 6 bases lay in between. The CDR3 length is 12 residues. CDR3 in amino acids: CAWSRQSYEQYF. The CDR3 bases are TGTGCCTGGAGTCGCCAGTCCTACGAGCAGTACTTC. The full variable domain, in which reference TRBV30 and TRBJ2-7 provide the parts outside the CDR3, is SQTIHQWPATLVQPVGSPLSLECTVEGTSNPNLYWYRQAAGRGLQLLFYSVGIGQISSEVPQNLSASRPQDRQFILSSKKLLLSDSGFYLCAWSRQSYEQYFGPGTRLTVT.

This clone was seen a few times. The genes are TRBV2 and TRBJ1-1; 7 nucleotides agree with TRBD1. CDR1 and CDR2 from the germline V gene are SNHLY and FYNNEI. J gave up 4 bases and V 6 bases, and 11 bases lay outside the gene matches. The CDR3 extends over 15 amino acids. The CDR3 loop is CASRTSLTGSTEAFF. For the CDR3, the DNA is TGTGCCAGCAGGACTAGTTTGACAGGGAGCACTGAAGCTTTCTTT.

The chain links TRBV29-1 to TRBJ2-3, with 12 bases lining up with TRBD2. The CDR3 covers 15 residues. V shed 1 base and J 5 bases; nucleotides not matched to a gene: 4. Germline-derived CDR1 and CDR2 are SQVTM and ANQGSEA. In DNA form, the CDR3 reads TGCAGCGTTGAAGGGCTAGCGGGAGGGATAGATACGCAGTATTTT. Protein: CSVEGLAGGIDTQYF.

This clone has a handful of counts. V is TRBV10-3 and J is TRBJ1-1; D gene ambiguous. V was pared by 0 bases and J by 1 base, with 6 bases between. CDR1 is ENHRY and CDR2 is SYGVKD in the germline V gene. The CDR3 sequence is 14 residues long. As DNA, the CDR3 is TGTGCCATCAGTGAGTCGAGGCAGAACACTGAAGCTTTCTTT. Its translation is CAISESRQNTEAFF.

A single count supports this clone. The rearrangement joins TRBV30 to TRBJ2-7; possible D gene TRBD2, 5 bases. Trimming took 5 bases from V and 3 from J, leaving 17 bases between them. The CDR3 totals 14 residues. Germline CDR1 reads GTSNPN; CDR2 reads SVGIG (reference sequence). CDR3 sequence reads: CAWASGSFLYEQYF. Written as DNA, the CDR3 is TGTGCCTGGGCCTCGGGATCCTTCCTCTACGAGCAGTACTTC.

The rearrangement links TRBV5-1 to TRBJ2-3, with no clear D. The V gene's germline CDR1 is SGHRS and CDR2 YFSETQ. This CDR3 is built from 13 residues. The ends were cut back, 1 base at V and 2 bases at J, with 5 bases in the middle. CDR3 sequence (DNA): TGCGCCAGCAGCTTGAGCTTCACAGATACGCAGTATTTT. Translation gives CASSLSFTDTQYF.

J is TRBJ2-7 and V is TRBV4-2; 13 positions match TRBD2. CDR1 and CDR2 (germline): LGHNA, YNFKEQ. The length of the CDR3 is 17 residues. The junction had 11 bases not matched to a gene; V was cut back by 4 bases and J by 5 bases. In DNA form, the CDR3 reads TGTGCCAGCAGCCGAAACACCGGGACTAGCGGGATGAACGAGCAGTACTTC. Protein sequence: CASSRNTGTSGMNEQYF.

This clone was observed a few times. The rearrangement joins TRBV28 to TRBJ2-1, with a possible D match to TRBD2 (7 bases). The CDR3 loop spans 14 amino acids. The ends were cut back, 8 bases at V and 6 bases at J, with 17 bases in the middle. Per the germline V gene, CDR1 is MDHEN and CDR2 is SYDVKM. DNA of the CDR3: TGTGCCAGCCCTAAGGGAGGGGGTAGCAATGAGCAGTTCTTC. The encoded protein is CASPKGGGSNEQFF.

The chain carries TRBV28 and TRBJ2-7; D is perhaps TRBD1 (5 bases). CDR3 size: 12 residues. CDR1 is MDHEN, CDR2 SYDVKM, per germline. V lost 2 bases, J lost 4 bases, and 6 bases lay in between. Here the CDR3 reads CASSLQGYEQYF. CDR3 bases: TGTGCCAGCAGTTTACAGGGATACGAGCAGTACTTC.

The table lists this clone with a few counts. This rearrangement joins TRBV5-1 to TRBJ2-6, with TRBD1 as a possible D gene (6 bases). Trimming left V 1 base short and J 2 bases short, with 16 bases between. Germline V gives CDR1 SGHRS, CDR2 YFSETQ. This CDR3 spans 18 amino acids. The CDR3 spells CASSLMGAGMAGANVLTF. CDR3 sequence (DNA): TGCGCCAGCAGCTTGATGGGGGCAGGTATGGCTGGGGCCAACGTCCTGACTTTC.

Only a few counts were recorded for this clone. This chain connects TRBV20-1 to TRBJ1-1; D is unclear. This CDR3 comprises 11 residues. Germline V gene lookup returns CDR1 DFQATT and CDR2 SNEGSKA (reference sequence). Trimming cost V 6 bases and J 6 bases, with 11 bases left between them. The CDR3 loop is CSAAHGAEAFF. CDR3 bases: TGCAGTGCCGCACACGGGGCTGAAGCTTTCTTT.

This chain links TRBV25-1 with TRBJ2-1; 9 positions agree with TRBD1. The CDR3 loop spans 17 amino acids. Germline V gene lookup returns CDR1 MGHDK and CDR2 SYGVNS. V was clipped by 3 bases and J by 1 base; unmatched bases: 7. DNA of the CDR3: TGTGCCAGCAGTGACCTCGGACAGGGGAGGTCCTACAATGAGCAGTTCTTC. Translated: CASSDLGQGRSYNEQFF.